The clone carrying this T cell receptor (beta chain) was recorded many times. Its antigen is not identified. This entry comes from a study of beta chain features in type 1 diabetes. Study-level findings and limits: The influence of HLA type on TCRB rearrangement stayed undetermined. Shorter templates may be favored by PCR, equally so in patients and controls.

All of the isolated RNA was reverse transcribed, so expressed TCRB transcripts were sequenced. About 3.57 million reads per sample were averaged for naive, central memory and regulatory samples. Using immunoSEQ multiplex PCR, the repertoire was profiled, and TCRdb retains in-frame clones only, with some absent. The sample yields around 340,000 clones, roughly 8% seen once. The V gene's germline CDR1 is SQVTM and CDR2 ANQGSEA. Germline trimming cut 3 bases from V and 4 bases from J; bases unmatched to any gene: 4. The CDR3 extends over 13 amino acids. This sequence was found in a woman under 30 in good health. The chain uses TRBV29-1 and TRBJ2-5; 8 nucleotides agree with TRBD2. The material sequenced was central memory CD4+ T cells from blood. CDR3 nucleotides: TGCAGCGTTGAGTGGCTAGCGGGAGAGACCCAGTACTTC. The encoded protein is CSVEWLAGETQYF.